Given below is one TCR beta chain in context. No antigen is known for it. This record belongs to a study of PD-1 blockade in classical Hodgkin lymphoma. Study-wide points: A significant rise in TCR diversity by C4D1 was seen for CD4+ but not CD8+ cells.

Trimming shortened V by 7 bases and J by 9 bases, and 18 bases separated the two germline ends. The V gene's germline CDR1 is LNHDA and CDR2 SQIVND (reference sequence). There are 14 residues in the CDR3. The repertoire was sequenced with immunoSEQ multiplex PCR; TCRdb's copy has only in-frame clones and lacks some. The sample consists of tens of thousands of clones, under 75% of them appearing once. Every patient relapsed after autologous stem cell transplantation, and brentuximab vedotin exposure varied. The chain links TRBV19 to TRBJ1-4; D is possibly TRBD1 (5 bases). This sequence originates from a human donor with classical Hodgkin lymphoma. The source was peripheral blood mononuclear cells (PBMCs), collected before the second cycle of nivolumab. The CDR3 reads CASTEYADTQKLFF. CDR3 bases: TGTGCCAGTACTGAGTATGCGGACACCCAAAAACTGTTTTTT.